This T cell receptor (beta chain) was identified during a study of blood T cell repertoires in COVID-19. About the research overall: COVID-19 samples, acute and convalescent, were from the United States, Italy and Spain. In each case, the material was cDNA or gDNA derived from T cells, B-cell-depleted T cells, or PBMCs.

CDR3 length: 13 residues. Germline CDR1 is MNHEY and CDR2 is SVGAGI. This clone was seen just once. One end of the junction varies from germline; a read error may be responsible. As processed by the authors: The assay estimated nucleated cells by amplifying reference gene primers. Assay: immunoSEQ multiplex PCR; the TCRdb copy retains only in-frame clones and omits some. That table gives V, J and clone size, and the DNA gave D and trimming. In the table there are around 150,000 clones, 80% to 90% of which are singletons. J is TRBJ1-1 and V is TRBV6-5, with a possible D match to TRBD1 (5 bases). Material: peripheral blood. This clonotype was obtained from a man aged 55 to 70 with acute or convalescent COVID-19. The CDR3 nucleotides are TGTGCCAGCAGCATCAGGGTTCCCCCTGAACCCATCTTT. It specifies CASSIRVPPEPIF.